What follows are 17 T cell receptor beta chains derived from one specimen sequenced in a study of T cell changes during pregnancy in multiple sclerosis. Method: immunoSEQ multiplex PCR; TCRdb's copy keeps in-frame clones and lacks some. The data show around 74,000 clones, about nine tenths seen once. Source: peripheral blood, taken before pregnancy. The receptors were sampled from a female donor with multiple sclerosis, enrolled in a pregnancy study.

Written as DNA, the CDR3 is TGTGCCAGAGTACTAGCGGACGGGACCCAGTACTTC. It codes for CARVLADGTQYF. V is TRBV11-2 and J is TRBJ2-5, with 8 bases fitting TRBD2. Germline values: CDR1 SGHAT, CDR2 FQNNGV. This CDR3 has 12 residues. Trimming at V came to 9 bases and at J to 7 bases, leaving 7 bases not matched to a gene.

The rearrangement joins TRBV9 to TRBJ1-1; TRBD1 might be the D (5 bases). CDR1 and CDR2 from the germline V gene are SGDLS and YYNGEE. V dropped 2 bases and J dropped 0 bases, with 11 bases sitting between them. This CDR3 contains 15 residues. The CDR3 bases are TGTGCCAGCAGCGTTGGGGGAGGGGTGAACACTGAAGCTTTCTTT. Encoded protein: CASSVGGGVNTEAFF.

V is TRBV9 and J is TRBJ1-4; D is ambiguous. This CDR3 has 14 residues. Germline assignment: CDR1 SGDLS and CDR2 YYNGEE. V lost 4 bases to trimming and J lost 7 bases, with 14 bases between them. CDR3 nucleotides: TGTGCCAGCAGCTCAACGGGGTATGCTGAAAAACTGTTTTTT. Its protein is CASSSTGYAEKLFF. Full variable domain (outside the CDR3, taken from reference TRBV9 and TRBJ1-4): DSGVTQTPKHLITATGQRVTLRCSPRSGDLSVYWYQQSLDQGLQFLIQYYNGEERAKGNILERFSAQQFPDLHSELNLSSLELGDSALYFCASSSTGYAEKLFFGSGTQLSVL.

V usage is TRBV5-4 and J usage is TRBJ2-5; 8 positions match TRBD1. This CDR3 has 15 residues. Germline lookup yields CDR1 SGHNT and CDR2 YYREEE (reference sequence). J was trimmed by 3 bases and V by 4 bases; bases with no gene match: 8. This CDR3 is CASSHWTGTEETQYF. CDR3 nucleotide sequence: TGTGCCAGCAGCCACTGGACAGGGACCGAAGAGACCCAGTACTTC.

V and J are TRBV18 and TRBJ2-6, with 7 bases fitting TRBD2. CDR1 and CDR2 (germline): KGHSH, LQKENI. The CDR3 covers 15 residues. Germline trimming cut 0 bases from V and 13 bases from J; bases unmatched to any gene: 9. The CDR3 reads CASSPPGRASVVLTF. In DNA form, the CDR3 reads TGTGCCAGCTCACCACCAGGGAGGGCGTCGGTAGTCCTGACTTTC.

The J gene is TRBJ2-7, the V gene TRBV10-1, with D possibly TRBD1 on 5 matching bases. The V end was cut by 0 bases, the J end by 2 bases, with 8 bases between. In germline, CDR1 is WNHNN, CDR2 SYGVQD (reference sequence). This CDR3 is built from 14 residues. The DNA for the CDR3 is TGCGCCAGCAGTGAGTCACAGGCTACCTACGAGCAGTACTTC. Translation: CASSESQATYEQYF.

The chain employs TRBV7-2 and TRBJ2-7, with TRBD2 as a possible D gene (6 bases). There are 15 residues in the CDR3. CDR1 is SGHTA, CDR2 FQGNSA, per germline. Trimming took off 0 bases at V and 3 bases at J, with 12 bases between the two ends. CDR3 sequence (DNA): TGTGCCAGCAGCTTAGCGGTCGGGGGACGCTACGAGCAGTACTTC. Translating it yields CASSLAVGGRYEQYF.

The table lists this clone with a few counts. The genes are TRBV25-1 and TRBJ1-2, with 8 bases aligning to TRBD1. The CDR3 covers 14 residues. Trimming at V came to 4 bases and at J to 5 bases, leaving 6 bases not matched to a gene. Germline-derived CDR1 and CDR2 are MGHDK and SYGVNS. The CDR3 loop is CASSGDRGWYGYTF. Written as DNA, the CDR3 is TGTGCCAGCAGTGGTGACAGGGGTTGGTATGGCTACACCTTC.

The CDR3 region has the DNA TGTGCCAGCAGCTTGGGTAATAGCGGGAACACAGATACGCAGTATTTT. This encodes CASSLGNSGNTDTQYF. J is TRBJ2-3 and V is TRBV5-4, with TRBD2 matching over 8 bases. The CDR3 is made up of 16 amino acids. CDR1 is SGHNT and CDR2 is YYREEE in the germline V gene (reference sequence). V dropped 0 bases and J dropped 2; count of bases not matched to a gene: 5.

The gene calls are TRBV5-6 and TRBJ2-7, with 9 bases aligning to TRBD1. Trimming removed 4 bases from V and 4 bases from J; junction bases left unmatched: 6. Germline V gene lookup returns CDR1 SGHDT and CDR2 YYEEEE. CDR3 length: 14 residues. Written as DNA, the CDR3 is TGTGCCAGCAGCCTCCCGGGACAGGGATACGAGCAGTACTTC. Its translation is CASSLPGQGYEQYF.

This chain links TRBV19 with TRBJ2-2; 10 bases are shared with TRBD1. Germline values: CDR1 LNHDA, CDR2 SQIVND (reference sequence). This CDR3 is built from 17 residues. V shed 5 bases, J shed 5 bases, and the junction held 11 bases outside the gene matches. The CDR3: CASSFLQDRGQTGELFF. CDR3 coding DNA: TGTGCCAGTAGTTTCCTCCAAGACAGGGGGCAGACCGGGGAGCTGTTTTTT.

The chain has TRBV6-1 and TRBJ2-5, with 12 bases fitting TRBD2. After removal of 4 bases from V and 2 bases from J, the junction contained 2 bases not matched to a gene. The CDR3 extends over 15 amino acids. Germline V gene lookup returns CDR1 MNHNS and CDR2 SASEGT. CDR3 amino acids: CASSGLAGEQETQYF. As DNA, the CDR3 is TGTGCCAGCAGTGGACTAGCGGGGGAACAAGAGACCCAGTACTTC.

This chain links TRBV9 with TRBJ2-3; possibly TRBD2 for D (6 bases). Trimming stripped 2 bases from V and 3 bases from J, with 16 bases between. The CDR3 extends over 16 amino acids. In germline, CDR1 is SGDLS, CDR2 YYNGEE. The DNA of the CDR3 is TGTGCCAGCAGCGTGGGGACTGCGGATGTTACAGATACGCAGTATTTT. It encodes CASSVGTADVTDTQYF.

The chain links TRBV19 to TRBJ2-1; 12 bases agree with TRBD2. Trimming cost V 3 bases and J 7 bases; bases outside gene matches: 4. The germline V gene encodes CDR1 LNHDA and CDR2 SQIVND (reference sequence). The CDR3 spans 15 residues. The CDR3 bases are TGTGCCAGTAGTATCCTAGCGGGGGGGTTAAATGAGCAGTTCTTC. It yields the protein CASSILAGGLNEQFF. The whole variable domain, remainder taken from reference TRBV19 and TRBJ2-1, is DGGITQSPKYLFRKEGQNVTLSCEQNLNHDAMYWYRQDPGQGLRLIYYSQIVNDFQKGDIAEGYSVSREKKESFPLTVTSAQKNPTAFYLCASSILAGGLNEQFFGPGTRLTVL.

This chain uses TRBV27 with TRBJ2-2, with D perhaps TRBD1 (6 bases). The germline V and J ends were trimmed by 2 bases and 1 base, with 11 bases remaining between them. This CDR3 is 16 amino acids long. Germline CDR1 MNHEY, CDR2 SMNVEV (reference sequence). The CDR3 nucleotides read TGTGCCAGCAGTTTAGGACAGAGCTGGAACACCGGGGAGCTGTTTTTT. Encoded protein: CASSLGQSWNTGELFF.

In nucleotides, the CDR3 is TGTGCCTGGAGTGTAGGGGGATCCGATACGCAGTATTTT. It specifies CAWSVGGSDTQYF. The chain recombines TRBV30 with TRBJ2-3; D perhaps matches TRBD1 (6 bases). This CDR3 contains 13 residues. CDR1 and CDR2 from the germline V gene are GTSNPN and SVGIG (reference sequence). The V end was cut by 0 bases, the J end by 6 bases, with 10 bases between.

This sequence joins TRBV13 and TRBJ2-7; 7 nucleotides match TRBD2. This CDR3 is built from 14 residues. The trim removed 5 bases at V and 2 bases at J, leaving 6 bases unmatched. Germline assignment: CDR1 PRHDT and CDR2 FYEKMQ (reference sequence). CDR3 DNA sequence: TGTGCCAGCAGCGGCCGGGAGGATACCTACGAGCAGTACTTC. This translates into CASSGREDTYEQYF. Complete variable domain (other parts from reference TRBV13 and TRBJ2-7): AAGVIQSPRHLIKEKRETATLKCYPIPRHDTVYWYQQGPGQDPQFLISFYEKMQSDKGSIPDRFSAQQFSDYHSELNMSSLELGDSALYFCASSGREDTYEQYFGPGTRLTVT.